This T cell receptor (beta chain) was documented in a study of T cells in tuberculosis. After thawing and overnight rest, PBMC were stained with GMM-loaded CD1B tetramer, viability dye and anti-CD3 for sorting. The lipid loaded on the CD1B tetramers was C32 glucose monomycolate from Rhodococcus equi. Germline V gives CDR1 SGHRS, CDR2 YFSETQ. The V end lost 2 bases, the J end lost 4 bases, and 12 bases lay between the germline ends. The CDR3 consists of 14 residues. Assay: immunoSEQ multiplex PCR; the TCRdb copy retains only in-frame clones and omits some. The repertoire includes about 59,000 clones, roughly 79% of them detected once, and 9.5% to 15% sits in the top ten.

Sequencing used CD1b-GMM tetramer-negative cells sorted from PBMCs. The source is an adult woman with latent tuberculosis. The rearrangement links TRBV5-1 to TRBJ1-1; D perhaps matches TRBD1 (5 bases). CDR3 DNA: TGCGCCAGCAGCTTATTAGACGGGGGCACTGAAGCTTTCTTT. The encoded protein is CASSLLDGGTEAFF. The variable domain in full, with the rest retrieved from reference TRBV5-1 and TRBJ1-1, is KAGVTQTPRYLIKTRGQQVTLSCSPISGHRSVSWYQQTPGQGLQFLFEYFSETQRNKGNFPGRFSGRQFSNSRSEMNVSTLELGDSALYLCASSLLDGGTEAFFGQGTRLTVV.